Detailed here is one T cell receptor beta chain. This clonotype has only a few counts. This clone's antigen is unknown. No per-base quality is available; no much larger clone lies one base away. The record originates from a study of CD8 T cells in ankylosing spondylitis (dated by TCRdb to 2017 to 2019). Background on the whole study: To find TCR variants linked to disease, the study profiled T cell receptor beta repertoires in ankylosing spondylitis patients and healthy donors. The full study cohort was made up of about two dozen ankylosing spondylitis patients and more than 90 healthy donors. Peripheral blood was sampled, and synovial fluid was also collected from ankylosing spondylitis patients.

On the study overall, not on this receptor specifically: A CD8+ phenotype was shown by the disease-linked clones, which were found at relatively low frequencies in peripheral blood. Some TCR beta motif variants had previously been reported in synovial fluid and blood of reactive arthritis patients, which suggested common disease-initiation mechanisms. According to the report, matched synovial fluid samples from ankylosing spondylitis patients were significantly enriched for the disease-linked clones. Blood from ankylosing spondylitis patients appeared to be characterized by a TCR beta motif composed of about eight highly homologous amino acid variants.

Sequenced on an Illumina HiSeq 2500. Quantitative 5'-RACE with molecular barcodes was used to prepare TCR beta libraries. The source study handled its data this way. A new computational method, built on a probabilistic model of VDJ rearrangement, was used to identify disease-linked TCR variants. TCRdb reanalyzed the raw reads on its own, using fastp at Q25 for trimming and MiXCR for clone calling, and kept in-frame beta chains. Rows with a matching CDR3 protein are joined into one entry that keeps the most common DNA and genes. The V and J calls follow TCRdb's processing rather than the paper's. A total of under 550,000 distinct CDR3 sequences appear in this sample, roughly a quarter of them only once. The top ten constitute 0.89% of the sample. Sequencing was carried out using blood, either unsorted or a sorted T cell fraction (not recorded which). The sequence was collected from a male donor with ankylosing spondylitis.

At the DNA level, the sequence is TGTGCCAGCAGTCGTCGGGCACGGGAGCTAGACACCGGGGAGCTGTTTTTT. Its coded protein is CASSRRARELDTGELFF. The sequence joins TRBV4-2 to TRBJ2-2, and TRBD2 may be the D gene, going by 6 matching bases. Based on the germline V gene, the CDR1 and CDR2 sequences are LGHNA and YNFKEQ. V sheds 6 bases and J sheds 3 bases, leaving 20 bases between their ends. Taken from cysteine to phenylalanine, the CDR3 has 17 residues. The DNA shown is the 51-base CDR3, in frame from base 1.